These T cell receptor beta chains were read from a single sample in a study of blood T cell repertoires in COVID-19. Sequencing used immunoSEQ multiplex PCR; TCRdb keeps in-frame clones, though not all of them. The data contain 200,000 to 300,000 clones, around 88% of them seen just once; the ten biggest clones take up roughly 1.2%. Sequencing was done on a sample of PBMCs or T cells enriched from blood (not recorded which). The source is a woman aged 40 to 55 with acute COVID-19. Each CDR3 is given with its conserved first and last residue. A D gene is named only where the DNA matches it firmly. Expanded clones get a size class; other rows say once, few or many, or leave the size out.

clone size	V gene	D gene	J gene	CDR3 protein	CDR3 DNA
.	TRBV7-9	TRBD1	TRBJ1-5	CASSFLGGTGVNQPQHF	TGTGCCAGCAGCTTTCTAGGTGGGACAGGCGTGAATCAGCCCCAGCATTTT
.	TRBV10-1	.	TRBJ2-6	CASSPGHSGANVLTF	TGCGCCAGCAGCCCGGGACACTCTGGGGCCAACGTCCTGACTTTC
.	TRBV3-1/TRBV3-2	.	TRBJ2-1	CASSPDVIAVSEYNEQFF	TGTGCCAGCAGCCCCGACGTCATAGCGGTCTCGGAGTACAATGAGCAGTTCTTC
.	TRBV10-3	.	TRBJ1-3	CAISGVGNTIYF	TGTGCCATCTCAGGGGTCGGAAACACCATATATTTT
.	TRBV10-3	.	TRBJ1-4	CAISSTKGNVNEKLFF	TGTGCCATCAGTTCCACAAAGGGGAATGTTAATGAAAAACTGTTTTTT
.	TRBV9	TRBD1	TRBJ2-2	CASSGTTGAIGELFF	TGTGCCAGCAGCGGCACGACAGGGGCGATCGGGGAGCTGTTTTTT
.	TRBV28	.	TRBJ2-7	CASSLPEGGFYEQYF	TGTGCCAGCAGTTTACCGGAAGGGGGTTTCTACGAGCAGTACTTC
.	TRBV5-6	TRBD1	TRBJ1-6	CASSLADRGSNSPLHF	TGTGCCAGCAGCTTGGCGGACAGGGGTTCCAATTCACCCCTCCACTTT
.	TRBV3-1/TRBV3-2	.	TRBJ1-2	CASSQDTIRGYTF	TGTGCCAGCAGCCAAGATACAATCAGAGGCTACACCTTC
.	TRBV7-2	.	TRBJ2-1	CASSLTDRKQFF	TGTGCCAGCAGCTTAACGGACAGAAAGCAGTTCTTC
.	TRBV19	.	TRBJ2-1	CASSIDLTGTEQFF	TGTGCCAGTAGTATAGATCTGACTGGCACGGAGCAGTTCTTC
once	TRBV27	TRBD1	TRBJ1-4	CASSSRQGAGKLFF	TGTGCCAGCAGTTCCCGACAGGGGGCCGGAAAACTGTTTTTT
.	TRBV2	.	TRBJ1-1	CASPSERSQNTEAFF	TGTGCCAGCCCAAGCGAGAGGTCCCAGAACACTGAAGCTTTCTTT
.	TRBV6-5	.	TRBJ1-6	CASTQRSDSPLHF	TGTGCCAGCACTCAGCGCTCGGATTCACCCCTCCACTTT
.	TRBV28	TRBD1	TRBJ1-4	CASSSETGFREKLFF	TGTGCCAGCAGTTCCGAGACAGGGTTTCGTGAAAAACTGTTTTTT
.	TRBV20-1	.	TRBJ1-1	CSASLYIEAFF	TGCAGTGCTAGCTTGTACATTGAAGCTTTCTTT
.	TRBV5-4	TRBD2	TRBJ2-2	CASRFSGRGTRELFF	TGTGCCAGCAGATTTAGCGGGAGGGGGACCCGGGAGCTGTTTTTT
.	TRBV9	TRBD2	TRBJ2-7	CASSVGPRPLSSGRSGSSEQYF	TGTGCCAGCAGCGTAGGTCCCCGTCCGTTGTCTAGCGGGAGGTCTGGATCGTCCGAGCAGTACTTC
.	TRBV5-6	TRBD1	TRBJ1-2	CASSYGQGASGYTF	TGTGCCAGCAGCTACGGACAGGGGGCCTCCGGCTACACCTTC
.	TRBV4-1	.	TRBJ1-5	CASSQVNLQGFQPQHF	TGCGCCAGCAGCCAAGTTAATTTGCAGGGGTTTCAGCCCCAGCATTTT
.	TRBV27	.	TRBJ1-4	CASSEEIGTNEKLFF	TGTGCCAGCAGTGAGGAAATTGGGACTAATGAAAAACTGTTTTTT
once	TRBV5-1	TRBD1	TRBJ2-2	CASSLTGTAHGELFF	TGCGCCAGCAGCTTGACCGGGACAGCACACGGGGAGCTGTTTTTT
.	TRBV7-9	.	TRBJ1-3	CASSLLTQGNTIYF	TGTGCCAGCAGCTTATTAACACAAGGAAACACCATATATTTT
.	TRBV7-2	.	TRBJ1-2	CASSLEWGTRGSGYTF	TGTGCCAGCAGCTTAGAGTGGGGGACAAGGGGGTCTGGCTACACCTTC
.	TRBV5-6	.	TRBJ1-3	CASSPTPSGNTIYF	TGTGCCAGCAGCCCAACACCCTCTGGAAACACCATATATTTT
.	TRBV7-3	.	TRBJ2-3	CASSLRPSGSTDTQYF	TGTGCCAGCAGCTTACGTCCCAGCGGAAGCACAGATACGCAGTATTTT
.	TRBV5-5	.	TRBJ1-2	CASRGLGGYGYTF	TGTGCCAGCAGGGGTTTGGGGGGCTATGGCTACACCTTC
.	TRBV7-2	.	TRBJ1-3	CASSPYTGNTIYF	TGTGCCAGCAGCCCATACACTGGAAACACCATATATTTT
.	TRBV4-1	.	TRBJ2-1	CASKERGEAGNEQFF	TGCGCCAGCAAGGAACGCGGTGAGGCAGGGAATGAGCAGTTCTTC
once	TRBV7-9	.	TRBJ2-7	CASSPGSGPFYEQYF	TGTGCCAGCAGCCCCGGGTCCGGCCCTTTCTACGAGCAGTACTTC
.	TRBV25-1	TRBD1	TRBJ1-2	CASSDVGTATNYGYTF	TGTGCCAGCAGTGATGTAGGGACAGCAACTAACTATGGCTACACCTTC
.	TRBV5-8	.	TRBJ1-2	CASSFHQVWDGYTF	TGTGCCAGCAGCTTTCATCAGGTTTGGGATGGCTACACCTTC
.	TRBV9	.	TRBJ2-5	CASSAGKEAKETQYF	TGTGCCAGCAGCGCAGGGAAGGAAGCGAAAGAGACCCAGTACTTC
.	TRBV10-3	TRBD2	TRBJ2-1	CAIRGEGTSFRSYNEQFF	TGTGCCATCAGGGGGGAGGGGACTAGCTTTCGCTCCTACAATGAGCAGTTCTTC
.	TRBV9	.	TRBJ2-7	CASSPTGYEQYF	TGTGCCAGCAGCCCCACCGGGTACGAGCAGTACTTC
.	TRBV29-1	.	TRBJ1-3	CSVVRLTGPGNTIYF	TGCAGCGTTGTTCGTCTGACAGGCCCTGGAAACACCATATATTTT